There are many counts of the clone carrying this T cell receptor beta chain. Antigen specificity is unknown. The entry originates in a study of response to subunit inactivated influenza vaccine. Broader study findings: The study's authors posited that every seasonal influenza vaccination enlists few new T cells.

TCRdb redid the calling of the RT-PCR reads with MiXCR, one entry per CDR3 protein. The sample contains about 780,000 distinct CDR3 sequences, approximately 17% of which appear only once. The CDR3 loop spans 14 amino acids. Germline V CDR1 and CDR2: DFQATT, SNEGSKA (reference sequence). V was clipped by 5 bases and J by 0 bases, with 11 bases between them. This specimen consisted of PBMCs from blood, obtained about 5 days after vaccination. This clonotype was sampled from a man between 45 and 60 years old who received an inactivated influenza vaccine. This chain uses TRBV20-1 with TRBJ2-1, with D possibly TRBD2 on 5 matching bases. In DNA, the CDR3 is TGCAGTGCTGGCCGTCGGGACTCCTACAATGAGCAGTTCTTC. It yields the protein CSAGRRDSYNEQFF.